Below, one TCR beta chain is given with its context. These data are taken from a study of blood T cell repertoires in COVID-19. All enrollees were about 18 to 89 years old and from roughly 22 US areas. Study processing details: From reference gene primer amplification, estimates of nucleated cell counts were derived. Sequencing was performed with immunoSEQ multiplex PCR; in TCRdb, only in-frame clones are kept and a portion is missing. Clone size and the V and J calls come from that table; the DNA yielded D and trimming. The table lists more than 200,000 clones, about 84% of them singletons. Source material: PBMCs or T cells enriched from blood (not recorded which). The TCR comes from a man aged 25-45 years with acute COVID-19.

Here the CDR3 reads CASSLADRERETQYF. Here the CDR3 DNA reads TGTGCCAGCAGCTTAGCGGACAGGGAACGAGAGACCCAGTACTTC. V gene TRBV7-6 combines with J gene TRBJ2-5; 8 nucleotides match TRBD1. Germline-derived CDR1 and CDR2 are SGHVS and FNYEAQ. Losses at the gene ends were 0 bases for V and 4 bases for J; bases not matched to a gene: 4. This CDR3 is built from 15 residues. Full variable domain (missing parts from reference TRBV7-6 and TRBJ2-5): GAGVSQSPRYKVTKRGQDVALRCDPISGHVSLYWYRQALGQGPEFLTYFNYEAQQDKSGLPNDRFSAERPEGSISTLTIQRTEQRDSAMYRCASSLADRERETQYFGPGTRLLVL.